The 18 T cell receptor beta chains below were found in one sample sequenced in a study of tumor-infiltrating lymphocytes in primary liver carcinoma. Taking 20-30 mg of unsorted bulk tissue, the authors co-extracted RNA and DNA. A primer in the constant region served to generate TCR beta cDNA from roughly 450 ng of total RNA. ARM-PCR, slightly modified, supplied the TCR beta libraries through three nested multiplex PCR rounds. The first two PCR rounds, nine to ten cycles each, used TRBV1-TRBV30 forward primers and a C-beta reverse primer. TCRdb reanalysed the multiplex PCR reads using MiXCR and keeps one entry per CDR3 protein. The sample has approximately 110,000 distinct CDR3 sequences, around 64% seen once. Sample: liver tumor tissue from sampling region 3. As for subset: tumor region T3, left-lateral pole. Receptor source: a woman aged 55-70 years with primary liver carcinoma and hepatitis B virus infection.

The rearrangement uses TRBV2 and TRBJ2-1, with D possibly being TRBD1 or TRBD2 (6 bases each). This CDR3 spans 15 amino acids. The germline V gene encodes CDR1 SNHLY and CDR2 FYNNEI. V lost 7 bases, J lost 7 bases, and 20 bases lay in between. This chain's CDR3 is CASTEGGAGRNEQFF. The CDR3 bases are TGTGCCAGCACCGAAGGGGGAGCGGGCCGGAATGAGCAGTTCTTC.

To note about this clonotype: The conserved phenylalanine or tryptophan is not found at the CDR3 terminus, so this likely reflects a read error. The CDR3 here is CASSFNLGTGGSNGQYI. The DNA for the CDR3 is TGCGCCAGCAGCTTTAATCTCGGGACAGGGGGTTCGAACGGGCAGTACATC. The chain couples TRBV11-3 to TRBJ2-7; 11 bases map to TRBD1. The germline V gene encodes CDR1 SGHNT and CDR2 YENEEA. This CDR3 comprises 17 residues.

As to this clonotype: One base away lies a much larger clone, so this may be a sequencing read error. The chain employs TRBV12-3 or TRBV12-4 and TRBJ2-1; 8 bases agree with TRBD1. The CDR3 has 14 residues. The DNA of the CDR3 is TGTGCCAGCAGTTTAGGGGACAGGAGGAATGAGCAGTCCTTC. Its translation: CASSLGDRRNEQSF.

This clonotype was picked up many times. This sequence joins TRBV12-3 or TRBV12-4 and TRBJ2-3, with D possibly TRBD1 on 6 matching bases. The CDR3 has 17 amino acids. Trimming left V 5 bases short and J 2 bases short, with 20 bases between. CDR3 nucleotide sequence: TGTGCCAGCAGTCCGCGCCCCCGGACAGTGAACACAGATACGCAGTATTTT. It translates to CASSPRPRTVNTDTQYF.

This chain connects TRBV7-6 to TRBJ2-3; TRBD1 aligns across 10 bases. The germline gives CDR1 SGHVS, CDR2 FNYEAQ. Unmatched junction bases numbered 3, after V lost 5 bases and J lost 4 bases. This CDR3 is 14 amino acids long. The CDR3 is CASSQTGGADTQYF. CDR3 coding DNA: TGTGCCAGCAGCCAGACAGGGGGCGCAGATACGCAGTATTTT.

A remark on this clonotype: One end of the junction is discordant with germline, which a read error may explain. This chain connects TRBV11-2 to TRBJ2-5; the D gene is possibly TRBD2 (6 bases). CDR1 is SGHAT and CDR2 is FQNNGV in the germline V gene. The CDR3 runs 15 residues. CDR3 in DNA: TGTGTCAGCAGCAAGCGGGCTAGCCCGCAAGAGACCCAGTACTTC. This gives the protein CVSSKRASPQETQYF.

Concerning this clonotype: Here the CDR3 omits its conserved ending phenylalanine or tryptophan, so a read error is the likely source. The chain employs TRBV30 and TRBJ2-5; 7 bases map to TRBD1. Germline V lookup: CDR1 GTSNPN, CDR2 SVGIG (reference sequence). Unmatched junction bases numbered 13, after V lost 3 bases and J lost 3 bases. The CDR3 length is 16 residues. CDR3: CAWRRGQSPVKETQYC. The CDR3 DNA is TGTGCCTGGAGACGGGGACAGTCTCCTGTCAAAGAGACCCAGTACTGC.

Comments on this clonotype: Germline and junction disagree at one end, which may indicate a read error. V gene TRBV11-2 combines with J gene TRBJ2-2, with a possible D match to TRBD1 (6 bases). The CDR3 totals 15 residues. Germline CDR1 and CDR2: SGHAT and FQNNGV. The CDR3 reads CGSSLEPGAHGELFF. For the CDR3, the DNA is TGTGGCAGCAGCTTAGAGCCAGGGGCGCACGGAGAGCTGTTTTTT.

This clonotype showed up just a few times. The chain carries TRBV30 and TRBJ2-1; 8 nucleotides agree with TRBD2. Unmatched junction bases numbered 20, after V lost 5 bases and J lost 8 bases. This CDR3 comprises 17 residues. Germline V gene sequence: CDR1 GTSNPN, CDR2 SVGIG (reference sequence). The CDR3 sequence: CAWLTGLDRWGGDEQFF. DNA for the CDR3: TGTGCCTGGTTAACGGGACTAGACCGGTGGGGAGGGGATGAGCAGTTCTTC.

Notes on this clonotype: The junction departs from germline at one end; a sequencing error may be responsible. The rearrangement links TRBV11-2 to TRBJ2-7; 9 bases agree with TRBD2. CDR3 length: 16 residues. Germline CDR1 is SGHAT and CDR2 is FQNNGV. CDR3 residues: CASSLGASGTTRERYF. The CDR3 DNA reads TGTGCCAGCAGCTTAGGGGCTAGCGGGACAACGCGCGAGCGGTACTTC.

Details on this clonotype: A read error may produce the germline difference seen at one junction end. This sequence joins TRBV11-3 and TRBJ2-7; the D gene is possibly TRBD2 (6 bases). Germline-derived CDR1 and CDR2 are SGHNT and YENEEA. This CDR3 has 14 amino acids. In nucleotides, the CDR3 is TGCGCCAGCAACTTAGCGGTGGGCCGCTACGAGCAGTACTTC. Its translation is CASNLAVGRYEQYF.

This clonotype was found a few times. This chain links TRBV19 with TRBJ1-5, with TRBD1 identical over 9 bases. Germline CDR1 reads LNHDA; CDR2 reads SQIVND (reference sequence). V lost 8 bases and J lost 6; bases outside the gene matches: 8. This CDR3 is 14 amino acids long. The CDR3 bases are TGTGCCAGTCAAAGACAGGGGGGATTTCAGCCCCAGCATTTT. It translates to CASQRQGGFQPQHF.

The CDR3 DNA reads TGTGCCATCAGTGTCCCCCTGGCGGGTCGTACAGATACGCAGTATTTT. Encoded protein: CAISVPLAGRTDTQYF. V gene TRBV10-3 combines with J gene TRBJ2-3; maybe TRBD2 (5 bases). CDR1 is ENHRY, CDR2 SYGVKD, per germline. This CDR3 has 16 amino acids. The V and J ends lost 4 bases and 3 bases respectively, with 17 bases between them.

As to this clonotype: One end of the junction is discordant with germline, which a read error may explain. V gene TRBV11-2 combines with J gene TRBJ2-1; possible D gene TRBD1, 5 bases. This CDR3 contains 13 residues. Germline V CDR1 and CDR2: SGHAT, FQNNGV. CDR3 amino acids: CAGSLGVRAERFF. The CDR3 DNA follows: TGTGCCGGCAGCTTAGGGGTTCGGGCTGAGCGGTTCTTC. Full variable domain (outside the CDR3, taken from reference TRBV11-2 and TRBJ2-1): EAGVAQSPRYKIIEKRQSVAFWCNPISGHATLYWYQQILGQGPKLLIQFQNNGVVDDSQLPKDRFSAERLKGVDSTLKIQPAKLEDSAVYLCAGSLGVRAERFFGPGTRLTVL.

This clonotype showed up many times. A much larger clone lies a single base off, so this may be a read error. This chain joins TRBV11-1 and TRBJ2-1; a possible D gene is TRBD1 (6 bases). Germline V gene lookup returns CDR1 SGHAT and CDR2 FQDESV (reference sequence). The CDR3 is made up of 15 amino acids. CDR3 sequence reads: CASSMDRHAYNEQSF. The CDR3 DNA reads as TGTGCCAGCAGCATGGACAGACATGCCTACAATGAGCAGTCCTTC.

In the case of this clonotype: A junction boundary mismatches the germline segment, possibly from a read error. The chain has TRBV29-1 and TRBJ1-2; D perhaps matches TRBD1 (5 bases). The CDR3 covers 13 residues. CDR1 is SQVTM, CDR2 ANQGSEA, per germline. This CDR3 reads CSVGPGGEVGYTF. CDR3 sequence (DNA): TGTAGCGTTGGCCCCGGAGGGGAGGTTGGCTACACCTTC. The entire variable domain, with the rest obtained from reference TRBV29-1 and TRBJ1-2, is as follows: SAVISQKPSRDICQRGTSLTIQCQVDSQVTMMFWYRQQPGQSLTLIATANQGSEATYESGFVIDKFPISRPNLTFSTLTVSNMSPEDSSIYLCSVGPGGEVGYTFGSGTRLTVV.

This clonotype was detected many times. The chain uses TRBV6-1 and TRBJ2-2; D not resolved. CDR1 and CDR2 (germline): MNHNS, SASEGT. V lost 7 bases, J lost 6 bases, and 18 bases lay in between. This CDR3 has 15 amino acids. CDR3 residues: CASTPFSRSPGELFF. In DNA form, the CDR3 reads TGTGCCAGCACCCCGTTTTCTCGCAGCCCCGGGGAGCTGTTTTTT.

V and J are TRBV7-2 and TRBJ2-2, with unresolved D. Trimming took 7 bases from V and 5 from J, leaving 14 bases between them. From germline, CDR1 is SGHTA and CDR2 FQGNSA. The CDR3 has 14 residues. This CDR3 reads CASNWQEFTGELFF. The DNA for the CDR3 is TGTGCCAGCAATTGGCAGGAATTTACCGGGGAGCTGTTTTTT.